A single T cell receptor (beta chain) is shown here with its context. CDR3 length: 12 amino acids. Germline V gene data show CDR1 as DFQATT and CDR2 as SNEGSKA (reference sequence). V was clipped by 5 bases and J by 6 bases; unmatched bases: 3. Time point given: newly diagnosed GD, antithyroid drugs for less than 3 months. PBMC RNA was the source of the TCR library. This record comes from a study of regulatory T cells in long-lasting Graves disease. Building of the TCR beta libraries involved iRepertoire HTBI primers and Arm-PCR of CDR3 regions. From the multiplex PCR reads, TCRdb called clonotypes with MiXCR, one entry per CDR3 protein. Of approximately 230,000 distinct CDR3 sequences listed, around 16% are singletons.

The V call is TRBV20-1, the J call TRBJ2-7; 11 bases agree with TRBD1. The sequences come from peripheral blood mononuclear cells (PBMCs), collected at new diagnosis, from a patient treated with antithyroid drugs. This TCR was recovered from a female donor with Graves disease. CDR3 region: CSAQDRGREQYF. CDR3 coding DNA: TGCAGTGCTCAGGACAGGGGGCGCGAGCAGTACTTC.